The present TCR beta chain was sequenced within a study of blood T cell repertoires in COVID-19 (dated by TCRdb to between 2020 and 2021). Looking at the study overall: Collaborator samples came from the United States, Italy and Spain and covered acute and convalescent phases of COVID-19. The material from the prospective study consisted of cDNA or gDNA derived from T cells, B-cell-depleted T cells, or PBMCs. Deeply sampled blood TCRbeta repertoires from subjects exposed to, actively infected with, or recovered from COVID-19 were included in the dataset. The repertoires were released in a freely available public database meant as a resource for research on the immune response to SARS-CoV-2. The samples were drawn from two sources: the first 160 participants of the ongoing ImmuneRACE study, and 950 to 1,500 subjects contributed by 6 global collaborators. The sample metadata nearly always contained a de-identified subject ID, COVID-19 status, age in years and sex. HLA class I and class II types, where available, came from metadata supplied by the sample provider rather than from assay-based typing. Results and caveats for the whole study, not just this receptor: How much clinical and demographic metadata was included differed by source and by participant, and the metadata was provided uncurated.

In the germline V gene, CDR1 corresponds to MDHEN and CDR2 to SYDVKM. The junction shows trimming of 3 bases on V and 8 bases on J, plus 10 bases between the germline ends. The CDR3 goes from the cysteine to the phenylalanine over 12 residues. Only the CDR3 region is kept as DNA, spanning 36 bases read in frame from base 1. Concerning this clone: Its binding antigen is unknown. No much larger clonotype is one base removed from it; base qualities were not supplied.

The immunoSEQ Assay, a bias-controlled multiplex PCR, was used to amplify TCRbeta CDR3 regions from genomic DNA. From the authors' description of their analysis: The number of nucleated cells in each sample was estimated by amplification of reference gene primers within the assay. To quantify the absolute abundance of each unique TCRbeta CDR3 rearrangement, sequence reads were collapsed and filtered. Productive Simpson clonality was computed per sample as the square root of Simpson's diversity index over productive rearrangements. TCRdb mirrors the immuneACCESS table, restricted to in-frame sequences. Some clones are absent from its copies; in checked studies, under half trace to an unresolved V gene, and the reason for the others is unknown. V and J calls and clone size are those listed in that table; D and trimming were worked out from the DNA. The sample table holds 120,000 to 150,000 clones, of which 65% to 85% were seen once. The ten top clones hold over 7% of the sample.

Each collaborating institution followed its own protocols to collect whole blood in K2EDTA tubes. For TCRbeta analysis, collaborators shipped samples in one of three forms: frozen whole blood, isolated PBMCs, or DNA extracted from either of those sample types. The chain employs TRBV28 and TRBJ1-2; the D gene cannot be named for sure. The TCR was taken from a human donor in a cohort sampled during active COVID-19. Sequenced: peripheral blood. The CDR3 protein is CASSFSGGGYTF. The DNA reads TGTGCCAGCAGTTTCTCCGGAGGAGGCTACACCTTC.